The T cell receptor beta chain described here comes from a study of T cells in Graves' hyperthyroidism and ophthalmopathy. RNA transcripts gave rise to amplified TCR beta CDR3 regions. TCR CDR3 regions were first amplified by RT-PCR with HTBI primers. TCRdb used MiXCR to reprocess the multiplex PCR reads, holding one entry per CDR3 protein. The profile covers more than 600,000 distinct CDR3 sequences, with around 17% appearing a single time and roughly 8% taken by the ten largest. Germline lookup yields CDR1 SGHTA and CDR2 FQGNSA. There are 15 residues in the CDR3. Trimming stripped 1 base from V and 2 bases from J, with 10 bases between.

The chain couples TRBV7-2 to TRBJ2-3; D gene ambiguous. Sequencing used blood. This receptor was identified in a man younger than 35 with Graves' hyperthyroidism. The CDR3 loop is CASSLGTAHTDTQYF. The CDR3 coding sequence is TGTGCCAGCAGCTTAGGGACGGCGCACACAGATACGCAGTATTTT.